Listed below are T cell receptor beta chains from one sample, sequenced in a study of blood T cell repertoires in COVID-19. Some clones are missing from TCRdb's copy, which holds only in-frame ones; the method was immunoSEQ multiplex PCR. The data show around 270,000 clones, about 85% seen once. Sequencing was performed on peripheral blood. Receptors originate from a human donor with COVID-19, enrolled during active disease. The donor label of this sample is uncertain. The CDR3 runs from the conserved cysteine through the conserved F or W. For some rows the clone size is stated as once, few or many, or as a class when expanded; others skip it.

abundance	len	v_gene	CDR3aa
NA	14	TRBV7-6	CASSFAGEGETQYF
NA	15	TRBV7-7	CASSFTPTGGETQYF
NA	18	TRBV28	CASSLWRSQADSGNTIYF
NA	16	TRBV7-9	CASSPAHQGLEYGYTF
NA	16	TRBV28	CASRLLTGTGTSPLHF
NA	14	TRBV19	CASSIVVMNQPQHF
NA	16	TRBV9	CASSGILAADYNEQFF
NA	16	TRBV27	CASSSSRGRGFDEQFF
NA	13	TRBV19	CASRQGGSEKLFF
NA	13	TRBV11-2	CASSLTMNTEAFF
NA	12	TRBV2	CASSGENTEAFF
NA	15	TRBV28	CASSLFRGPYNEQFF
NA	16	TRBV5-1	CASSPPTGIAYNEQFF
NA	15	TRBV11-3	CASSLGGQTTDTQYF
NA	14	TRBV19	CASSISHRGDEQYF
NA	13	TRBV7-8	CASSLYFYNEQFF
NA	16	TRBV30	CAWRRAGRTLEETQYF
NA	15	TRBV28	CASSLHQGLGQPQHF
few	15	TRBV5-1	CASSYGQGSGNTIYF
NA	18	TRBV7-8	CASSLLRRGQEGNQPQHF
NA	14	TRBV7-9	CASSFEGGGAEAFF
NA	14	TRBV19	CASSIMDRGGKLFF
NA	17	TRBV7-9	CASSPRSLAGVGNEQFF
NA	13	TRBV28	CASSFTGTDTQYF
once	15	TRBV25-1	CASSRTSGVTDTQYF
NA	18	TRBV19	CASSHPAGTGSIEYGYTF